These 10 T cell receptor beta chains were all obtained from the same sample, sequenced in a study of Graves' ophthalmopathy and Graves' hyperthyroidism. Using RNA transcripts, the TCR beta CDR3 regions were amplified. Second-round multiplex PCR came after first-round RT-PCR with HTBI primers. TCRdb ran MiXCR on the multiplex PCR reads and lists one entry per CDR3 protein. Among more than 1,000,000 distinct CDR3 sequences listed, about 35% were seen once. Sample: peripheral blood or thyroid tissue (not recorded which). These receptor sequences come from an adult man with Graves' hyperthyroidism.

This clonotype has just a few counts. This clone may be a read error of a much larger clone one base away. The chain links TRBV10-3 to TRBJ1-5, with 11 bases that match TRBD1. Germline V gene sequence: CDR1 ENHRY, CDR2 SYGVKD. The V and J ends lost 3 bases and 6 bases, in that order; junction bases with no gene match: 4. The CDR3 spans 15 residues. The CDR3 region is CAISDGTGGSQPQHF. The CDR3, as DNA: TGTGCCATCAGTGACGGGACAGGGGGATCTCAGCCCCAGCATTTT.

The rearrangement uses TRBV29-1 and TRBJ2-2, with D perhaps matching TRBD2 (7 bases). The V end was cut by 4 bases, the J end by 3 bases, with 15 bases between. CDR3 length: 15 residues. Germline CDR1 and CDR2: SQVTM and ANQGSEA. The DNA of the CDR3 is TGCAGCGTTGGAGGGGGGGGGCCGGACACCGGGGAGCTGTTTTTT. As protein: CSVGGGGPDTGELFF.

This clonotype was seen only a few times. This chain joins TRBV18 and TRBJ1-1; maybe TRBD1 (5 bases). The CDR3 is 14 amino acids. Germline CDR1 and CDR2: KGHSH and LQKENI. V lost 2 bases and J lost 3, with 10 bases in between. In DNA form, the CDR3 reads TGTGCCAGCTCACCATCAGGGAGTGACACTGAAGCTTTCTTT. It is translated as CASSPSGSDTEAFF.

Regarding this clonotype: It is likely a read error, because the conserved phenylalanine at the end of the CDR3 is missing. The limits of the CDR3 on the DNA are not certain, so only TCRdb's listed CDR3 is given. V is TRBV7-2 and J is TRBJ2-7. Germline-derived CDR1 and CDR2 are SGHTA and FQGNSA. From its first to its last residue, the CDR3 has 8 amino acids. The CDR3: CASSLGRI.

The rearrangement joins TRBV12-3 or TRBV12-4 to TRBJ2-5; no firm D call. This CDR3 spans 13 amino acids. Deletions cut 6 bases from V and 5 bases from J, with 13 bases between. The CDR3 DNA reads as TGTGCCAGCAGGCCGACATTGGGGGAGACCCAGTACTTC. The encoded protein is CASRPTLGETQYF.

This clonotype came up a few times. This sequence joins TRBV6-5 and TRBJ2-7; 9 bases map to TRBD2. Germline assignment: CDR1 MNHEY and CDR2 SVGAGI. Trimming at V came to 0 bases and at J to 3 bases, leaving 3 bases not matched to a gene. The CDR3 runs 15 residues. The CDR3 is CASSYSASGVYEQYF. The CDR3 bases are TGTGCCAGCAGTTACTCGGCTAGCGGGGTCTACGAGCAGTACTTC.

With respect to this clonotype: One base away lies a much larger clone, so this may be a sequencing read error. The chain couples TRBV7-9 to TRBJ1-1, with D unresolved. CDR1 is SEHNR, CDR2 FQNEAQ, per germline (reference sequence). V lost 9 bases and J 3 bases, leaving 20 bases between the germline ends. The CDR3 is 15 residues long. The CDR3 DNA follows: TGTGCCAGAAGTAAGGACTCCTTAGCGTACACTGAAGCTTTCTTT. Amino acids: CARSKDSLAYTEAFF.

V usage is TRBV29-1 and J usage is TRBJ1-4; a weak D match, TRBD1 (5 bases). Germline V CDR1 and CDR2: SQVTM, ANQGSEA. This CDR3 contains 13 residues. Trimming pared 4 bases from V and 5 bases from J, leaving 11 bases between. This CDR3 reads CSVGLGDNEKLFF. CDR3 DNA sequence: TGCAGCGTTGGGCTGGGGGACAATGAAAAACTGTTTTTT.

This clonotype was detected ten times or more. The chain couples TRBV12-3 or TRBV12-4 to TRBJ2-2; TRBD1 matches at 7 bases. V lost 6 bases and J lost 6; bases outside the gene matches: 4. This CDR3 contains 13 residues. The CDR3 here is CASSRQGSGELFF. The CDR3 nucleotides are TGTGCCAGCAGCAGACAGGGATCCGGGGAGCTGTTTTTT.

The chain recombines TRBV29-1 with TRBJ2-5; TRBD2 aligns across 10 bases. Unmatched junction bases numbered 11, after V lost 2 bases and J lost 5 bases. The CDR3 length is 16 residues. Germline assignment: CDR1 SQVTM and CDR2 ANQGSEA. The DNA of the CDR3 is TGCAGCGTTGAATACCTAGCGGGGGACATAGGGGAGACCCAGTACTTC. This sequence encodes CSVEYLAGDIGETQYF.